This T cell receptor (beta chain) was sequenced during a study of CD8+ T cells in alopecia areata. Regarding the study as a whole: TCR sharing was clearer in mice than between patients, perhaps partly owing to patient HLA diversity. Across lesional scalp, and particularly alopecia totalis/universalis, clonality surpassed that of normal scalp.

For this clone: The antigen is undetermined.

Germline lookup yields CDR1 MNHEY and CDR2 SMNVEV (reference sequence). Trimming removed 6 bases at V and 4 bases at J, with 13 bases between. The CDR3 is made up of 13 amino acids. Sorting separated CD4+ and CD8+ T cells out of PBMCs. Sequencing templates came from extracted RNA that was reverse transcribed into cDNA. Assay used: immunoSEQ multiplex PCR; TCRdb lists only in-frame clones, some missing. The sample holds 140,000 or so clones; more than 55% are singletons and the top ten take 35% to 40%. Sequenced sample: CD8+ T cells sorted from blood. The sequence was obtained from a human donor in good health. The gene calls are TRBV27 and TRBJ2-7; D might be TRBD1 or TRBD2, each matching 5 bases. As DNA, the CDR3 is TGTGCCAGCAGGCCGGGTGGGGGATACGAGCAGTACTTC. This codes for CASRPGGGYEQYF.